A single TCR beta chain is shown here with its context. Its specificity is unknown. The data were taken from a study of cytomegalovirus exposure and HLA in healthy donors. Looking at the study overall: An earlier analysis identified 95 million to 120 million unique TCR beta sequences in some 180 million T cells.

This CDR3 is built from 14 residues. Trimming removed 4 bases at V and 4 bases at J, with 14 bases between. Per the germline V gene, CDR1 is SEHNR and CDR2 is FQNEAQ (reference sequence). Findings and caveats of the study: An analysis was carried out at a later point. It showed that HLA-associated TCR beta chains were more clonally expanded than equally common non-associated chains. Researchers reported that a few CMV-associated chains were confirmed in vitro as CMV antigen-specific.

Use of 60 Vbeta and 13 Jbeta primers characterized the PCR. This table comes from immunoSEQ multiplex PCR, and its TCRdb copy is limited to in-frame clones, with some not included. The table records some 130,000 clones, around three quarters of them present only once. V is TRBV7-9 and J is TRBJ2-7, with D tentatively TRBD2 (5 bases). The sequenced sample was PBMCs. The sequence was collected from a man aged 25 to 40 in good health and CMV-seronegative. The DNA for the CDR3 is TGTGCCAGCAGCTCGATCCGGGGAAAATACGAGCAGTACTTC. Translated, it gives CASSSIRGKYEQYF.